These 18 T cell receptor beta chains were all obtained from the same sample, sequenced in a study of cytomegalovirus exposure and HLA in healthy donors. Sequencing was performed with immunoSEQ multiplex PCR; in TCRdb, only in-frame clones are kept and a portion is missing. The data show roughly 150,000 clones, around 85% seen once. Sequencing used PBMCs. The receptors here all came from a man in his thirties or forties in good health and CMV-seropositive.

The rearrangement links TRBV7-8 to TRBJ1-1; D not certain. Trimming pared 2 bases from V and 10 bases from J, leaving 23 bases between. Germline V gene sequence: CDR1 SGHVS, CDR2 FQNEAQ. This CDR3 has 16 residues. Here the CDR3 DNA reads TGTGCCAGCAGCTTAACGGGAAGAAGGTCGCGTTGGGGAGCTTTCTTT. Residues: CASSLTGRRSRWGAFF.

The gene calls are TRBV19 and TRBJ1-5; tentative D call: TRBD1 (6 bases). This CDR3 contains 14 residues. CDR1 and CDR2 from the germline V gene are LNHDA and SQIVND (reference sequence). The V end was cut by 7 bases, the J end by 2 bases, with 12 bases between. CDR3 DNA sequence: TGTGCCAGTACAATAGCAGGGGGCAATCAGCCCCAGCATTTT. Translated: CASTIAGGNQPQHF.

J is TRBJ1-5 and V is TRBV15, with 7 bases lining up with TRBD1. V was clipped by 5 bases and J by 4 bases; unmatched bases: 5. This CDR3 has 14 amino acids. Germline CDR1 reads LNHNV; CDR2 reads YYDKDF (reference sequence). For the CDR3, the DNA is TGTGCCACCAGCCTCGGGACAGCGAATCAGCCCCAGCATTTT. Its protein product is CATSLGTANQPQHF.

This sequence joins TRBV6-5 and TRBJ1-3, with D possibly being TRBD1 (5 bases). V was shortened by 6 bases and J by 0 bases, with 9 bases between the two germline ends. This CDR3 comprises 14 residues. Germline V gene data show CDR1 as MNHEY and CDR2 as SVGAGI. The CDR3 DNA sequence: TGTGCCAGCAGCCAGGGATTCTCTGGAAACACCATATATTTT. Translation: CASSQGFSGNTIYF.

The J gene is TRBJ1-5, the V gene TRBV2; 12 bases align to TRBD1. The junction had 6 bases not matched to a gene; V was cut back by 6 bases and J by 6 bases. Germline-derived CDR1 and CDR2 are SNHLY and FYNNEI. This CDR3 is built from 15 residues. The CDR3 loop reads CASREGTGGSQPQHF. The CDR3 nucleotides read TGTGCCAGCAGGGAGGGGACAGGGGGCAGTCAGCCCCAGCATTTT.

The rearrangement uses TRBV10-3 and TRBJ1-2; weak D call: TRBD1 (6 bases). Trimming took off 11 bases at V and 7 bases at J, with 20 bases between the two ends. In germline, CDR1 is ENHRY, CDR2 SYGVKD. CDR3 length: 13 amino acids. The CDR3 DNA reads TGTGCCTGCGAGGGGCAAGGGGGGGGTGGCTACACCTTC. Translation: CACEGQGGGGYTF.

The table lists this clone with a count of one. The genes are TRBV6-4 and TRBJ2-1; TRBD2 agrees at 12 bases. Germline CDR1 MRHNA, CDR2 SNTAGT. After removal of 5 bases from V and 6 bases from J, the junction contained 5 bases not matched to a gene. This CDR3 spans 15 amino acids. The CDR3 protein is CASSRTSGTGNEQFF. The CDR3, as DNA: TGTGCCAGCAGTAGGACTAGCGGGACGGGCAATGAGCAGTTCTTC.

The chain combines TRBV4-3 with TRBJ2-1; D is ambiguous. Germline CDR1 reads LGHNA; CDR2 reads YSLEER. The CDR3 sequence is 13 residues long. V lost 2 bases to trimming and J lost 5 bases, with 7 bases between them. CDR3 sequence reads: CASSQYSNNEQFF. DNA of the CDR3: TGCGCCAGCAGCCAATACAGCAACAATGAGCAGTTCTTC.

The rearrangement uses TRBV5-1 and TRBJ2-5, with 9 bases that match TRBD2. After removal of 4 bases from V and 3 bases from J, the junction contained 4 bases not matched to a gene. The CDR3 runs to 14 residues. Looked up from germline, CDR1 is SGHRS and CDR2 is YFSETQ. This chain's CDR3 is CASSLGTSKETQYF. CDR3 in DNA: TGCGCCAGCAGCCTAGGGACTAGCAAAGAGACCCAGTACTTC.

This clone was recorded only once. CDR3 sequence reads: CASSPGQGWGTGELFF. For the CDR3, the DNA is TGTGCCAGCAGCCCCGGACAGGGGTGGGGAACCGGGGAGCTGTTTTTT. J is TRBJ2-2 and V is TRBV7-8; 9 bases line up with TRBD1. J gave up 5 bases and V 5 bases, and 9 bases lay outside the gene matches. The CDR3 is 16 amino acids. The germline CDR1 and CDR2 sequences are SGHVS and FQNEAQ.

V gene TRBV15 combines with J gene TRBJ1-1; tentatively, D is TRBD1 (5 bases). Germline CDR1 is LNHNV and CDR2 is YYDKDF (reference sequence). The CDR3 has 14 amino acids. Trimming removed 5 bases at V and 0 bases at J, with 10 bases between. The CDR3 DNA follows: TGTGCCACCAGCGGGCAGGGATTGAACACTGAAGCTTTCTTT. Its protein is CATSGQGLNTEAFF.

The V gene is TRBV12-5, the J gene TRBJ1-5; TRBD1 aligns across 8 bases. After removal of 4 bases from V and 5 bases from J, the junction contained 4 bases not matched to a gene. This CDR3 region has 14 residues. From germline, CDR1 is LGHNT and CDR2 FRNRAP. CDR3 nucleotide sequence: TGTGCTAGTGGTTCGACAGGGGACTATCAGCCCCAGCATTTT. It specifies CASGSTGDYQPQHF.

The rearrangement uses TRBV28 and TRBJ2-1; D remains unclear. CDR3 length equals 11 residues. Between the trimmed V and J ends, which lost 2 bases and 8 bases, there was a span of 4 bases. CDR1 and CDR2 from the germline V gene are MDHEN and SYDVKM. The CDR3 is CASSLRHEQFF. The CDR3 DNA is TGTGCCAGCAGTTTACGTCATGAGCAGTTCTTC.

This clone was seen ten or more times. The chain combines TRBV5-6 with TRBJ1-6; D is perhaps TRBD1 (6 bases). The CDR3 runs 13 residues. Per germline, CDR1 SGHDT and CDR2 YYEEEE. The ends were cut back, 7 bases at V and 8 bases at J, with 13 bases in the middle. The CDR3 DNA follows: TGTGCCAGCCGGGACACATTAGATTCACCCCTCCACTTT. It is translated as CASRDTLDSPLHF.

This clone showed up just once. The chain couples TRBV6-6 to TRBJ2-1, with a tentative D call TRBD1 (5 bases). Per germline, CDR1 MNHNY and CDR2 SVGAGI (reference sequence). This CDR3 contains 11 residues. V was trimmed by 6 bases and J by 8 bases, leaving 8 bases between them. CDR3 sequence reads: CASSDSHEQFF. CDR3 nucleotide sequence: TGTGCCAGCAGCGACAGCCATGAGCAGTTCTTC.

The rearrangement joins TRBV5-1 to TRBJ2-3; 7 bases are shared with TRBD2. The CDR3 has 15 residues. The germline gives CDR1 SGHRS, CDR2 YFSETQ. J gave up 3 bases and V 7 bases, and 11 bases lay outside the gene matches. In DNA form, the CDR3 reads TGCGCCAGCGCCCCCGGCGGGGGAGGTACAGATACGCAGTATTTT. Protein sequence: CASAPGGGGTDTQYF. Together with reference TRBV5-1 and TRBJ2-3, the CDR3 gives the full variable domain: KAGVTQTPRYLIKTRGQQVTLSCSPISGHRSVSWYQQTPGQGLQFLFEYFSETQRNKGNFPGRFSGRQFSNSRSEMNVSTLELGDSALYLCASAPGGGGTDTQYFGPGTRLTVL.

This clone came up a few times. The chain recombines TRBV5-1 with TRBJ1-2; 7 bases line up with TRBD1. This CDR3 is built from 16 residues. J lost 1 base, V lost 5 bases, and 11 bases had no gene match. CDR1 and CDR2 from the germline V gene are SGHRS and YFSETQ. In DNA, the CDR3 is TGCGCCAGCAGGCGGGACAGTTCGGAGGGTAACTATGGCTACACCTTC. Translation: CASRRDSSEGNYGYTF.

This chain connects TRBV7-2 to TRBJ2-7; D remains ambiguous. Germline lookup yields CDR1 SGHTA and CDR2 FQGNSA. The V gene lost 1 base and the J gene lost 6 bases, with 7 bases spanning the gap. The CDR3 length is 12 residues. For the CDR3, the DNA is TGTGCCAGCAGCTTAGTCGTCGGCGAGCAGTACTTC. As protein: CASSLVVGEQYF.